This entry lists 11 T cell receptor beta chains sequenced from one sample in a study of blood T cell repertoires in COVID-19 (dated by TCRdb to the early 2020s). The method behind the library was the immunoSEQ multiplex PCR assay. The source is immuneACCESS, and TCRdb retained only in-frame sequences with V and J called. Part of the clones is not carried over; for the studies checked, unresolved V genes explain less than half of this, and the remainder is unexplained. This sample comprises about 200,000 clones, around three quarters of them detected only once. Of the sample, 5.5% is held by the ten largest clones. The source material was peripheral blood. These TCRs come from a woman in her seventies with acute or convalescent COVID-19.

The J gene is TRBJ1-6, the V gene TRBV6-6; D is undetermined. The length of the CDR3 is 12 residues. Trimming cost V 7 bases and J 12 bases, with 13 bases left between them. Germline assignment: CDR1 MNHNY and CDR2 SVGAGI (reference sequence). CDR3 region: CASTEQNQPLHF. The CDR3 region has the DNA TGTGCCAGCACGGAACAGAATCAACCCCTCCACTTT.

This sequence joins TRBV6-1 and TRBJ1-6, with D perhaps TRBD1 (5 bases). CDR1 is MNHNS, CDR2 SASEGT, per germline. This CDR3 comprises 16 residues. Trimming pared 2 bases from V and 2 bases from J, leaving 10 bases between. Written as DNA, the CDR3 is TGTGCCAGCAGTGAACCCCAGGGTACCTATAATTCACCCCTCCACTTT. Amino acid sequence: CASSEPQGTYNSPLHF.

The chain has TRBV19 and TRBJ1-3; no reliable D call. There are 16 residues in the CDR3. Trimming left V 0 bases short and J 4 bases short, with 13 bases between. Germline CDR1 LNHDA, CDR2 SQIVND (reference sequence). The CDR3 sequence is CASSIEPADTGNTIYF. In DNA, the CDR3 is TGTGCCAGTAGTATAGAACCCGCGGATACGGGAAACACCATATATTTT. The full variable domain, rest sourced from reference TRBV19 and TRBJ1-3, is DGGITQSPKYLFRKEGQNVTLSCEQNLNHDAMYWYRQDPGQGLRLIYYSQIVNDFQKGDIAEGYSVSREKKESFPLTVTSAQKNPTAFYLCASSIEPADTGNTIYFGEGSWLTVV.

V gene TRBV28 combines with J gene TRBJ2-1; D not certain. V lost 7 bases, J lost 12 bases, and 22 bases lay in between. From germline, CDR1 is MDHEN and CDR2 SYDVKM. This CDR3 region has 14 residues. The CDR3 is CASTTTPTPTGQFF. CDR3 bases: TGTGCCAGCACCACAACTCCGACCCCGACGGGGCAGTTCTTC.

The chain joins TRBV7-2 to TRBJ2-1; D is unresolved. Trimming cost V 1 base and J 7 bases, with 2 bases left between them. This CDR3 contains 11 residues. Germline assignment: CDR1 SGHTA and CDR2 FQGNSA. The CDR3 here is CASSLVNEQFF. The CDR3, as DNA: TGTGCCAGCAGCTTAGTAAATGAGCAGTTCTTC.

The CDR3 loop is CASSLGTGDSTDTQYF. The CDR3 DNA reads as TGTGCCAGCAGCTTAGGGACAGGGGACAGCACAGATACGCAGTATTTT. V gene TRBV7-9 combines with J gene TRBJ2-3; 9 positions match TRBD1. J gave up 0 bases and V 1 base, and 2 bases lay outside the gene matches. The CDR3 spans 16 residues. Germline CDR1 is SEHNR and CDR2 is FQNEAQ (reference sequence).

The rearrangement uses TRBV7-2 and TRBJ2-2; tentative D call: TRBD1 (6 bases). CDR3 size: 12 residues. The V gene lost 8 bases and the J gene lost 3 bases, with 7 bases spanning the gap. CDR1 is SGHTA and CDR2 is FQGNSA in the germline V gene. CDR3 sequence: CASGGDTGELFF. In nucleotides, the CDR3 is TGTGCCAGCGGGGGCGACACCGGGGAGCTGTTTTTT.

The chain recombines TRBV5-6 with TRBJ1-5; maybe TRBD1 (6 bases). The CDR3 consists of 14 residues. Trimming left V 4 bases short and J 4 bases short, with 12 bases between. Germline loops: CDR1 SGHDT, CDR2 YYEEEE. The CDR3 sequence: CASSVGTRNQPQHF. Written as DNA, the CDR3 is TGTGCCAGCAGCGTAGGGACAAGAAATCAGCCCCAGCATTTT.

CDR3 nucleotide sequence: TGCGCCAGCAGCCAAGAAGACCTGGGACTAGCGGGAGGATCCTACGAGCAGTACTTC. This translates into CASSQEDLGLAGGSYEQYF. The chain employs TRBV4-1 and TRBJ2-7, with 15 bases fitting TRBD2. With 0 bases clipped from V and 1 base from J, the junction kept 7 bases outside the gene matches. CDR3 length: 19 amino acids. Germline CDR1 and CDR2: MGHRA and YSYEKL.

The gene calls are TRBV23-1 and TRBJ1-6, with 12 bases lining up with TRBD1. TRBV23-1 qualifies as an ORF whose function is uncertain. The CDR3 totals 21 residues. With V trimmed by 5 bases and J by 1 base, 15 bases remained unmatched. The chain's CDR3 is CASSLSGQGARRVSYNSPLHF. DNA of the CDR3: TGCGCCAGCAGTTTATCGGGACAGGGGGCAAGAAGGGTATCCTATAATTCACCCCTCCACTTT.

The J gene is TRBJ1-3, the V gene TRBV19; no reliable D call. V lost 7 bases, J lost 4 bases, and 11 bases lay in between. This CDR3 is 13 amino acids long. The germline gives CDR1 LNHDA, CDR2 SQIVND (reference sequence). The CDR3 bases are TGTGCCAGTACCCGGGGTGGCGGAAACACCATATATTTT. Residues: CASTRGGGNTIYF.